The 25 T cell receptor beta chains below all came from one sample that was sequenced in a study of CD8+CD57+ T cells in acquired aplastic anemia. Notes on the study in general: The authors found lower diversity in patient CD8+CD57+ cells than in total CD4+ and CD8+ pools.

Genomic DNA, serving as template, underwent TCR beta VDJ and CDR3 profiling. Via MiXCR, TCRdb re-called the reads, giving one row per CDR3 protein. This table has about 20,000 distinct CDR3 sequences, almost 40% appearing once. Patients sequenced had flow cytometry evidence of CD8+CD57+ cell expansion. For these TCRs, the target antigens are not known. The sample was CD8+CD57+ T cells sorted from PBMCs. The subset here: bead-enriched CD8+CD57+ effector memory T cells from SAA patients. The receptors were sampled from a human donor with aplastic anemia.

The V call is TRBV7-2, the J call TRBJ2-2; D remains unclear. Germline V lookup: CDR1 SGHTA, CDR2 FQGNSA. The CDR3 spans 21 residues. Trimming took 1 base from V and 5 from J, leaving 29 bases between them. CDR3 sequence: CASSLGTGSWIEFRVTGELFF. CDR3 DNA sequence: TGTGCCAGCAGCTTAGGCACCGGGTCCTGGATTGAATTTCGTGTGACCGGGGAGCTGTTTTTT.

The chain uses TRBV7-2 and TRBJ1-1; no firm D call. The CDR3 is made up of 13 amino acids. CDR1 and CDR2 from the germline V gene are SGHTA and FQGNSA. Trimming left V 5 bases short and J 1 base short, with 8 bases between. The CDR3 here is CASSPLRNTEAFF. CDR3 nucleotides: TGTGCCAGCAGCCCGTTAAGGAACACTGAAGCTTTCTTT.

The V gene is TRBV19, the J gene TRBJ1-6; 7 bases fit TRBD1. CDR1 is LNHDA and CDR2 is SQIVND in the germline V gene (reference sequence). V lost 5 bases to trimming and J lost 6 bases; unmatched junction nucleotides: 1. There are 13 residues in the CDR3. CDR3 nucleotide sequence: TGTGCCAGTAGTGGGACAGTTAATTCACCCCTCCACTTT. Protein sequence: CASSGTVNSPLHF.

This clonotype was found a few times. The chain carries TRBV7-8 and TRBJ2-3; TRBD2 might be the D (6 bases). Germline V gene sequence: CDR1 SGHVS, CDR2 FQNEAQ. This CDR3 has 14 residues. V was cut by 4 bases and J by 5 bases, with 13 bases left in between. CDR3 bases: TGTGCCAGCAGCTCGGCGGGAAGGGTAGATACGCAGTATTTT. Encoded protein: CASSSAGRVDTQYF.

The gene calls are TRBV7-9 and TRBJ2-2; D gene uncertain. From germline, CDR1 is SEHNR and CDR2 FQNEAQ (reference sequence). V lost 4 bases to trimming and J lost 6 bases, with 6 bases between them. The CDR3 is 12 residues long. The CDR3 region has the DNA TGTGCCAGCAGCTCCCCCGCCGGGGAGCTGTTTTTT. The encoded protein is CASSSPAGELFF. The full variable domain, in which reference TRBV7-9 and TRBJ2-2 provide the parts outside the CDR3, is DTGVSQNPRHKITKRGQNVTFRCDPISEHNRLYWYRQTLGQGPEFLTYFQNEAQLEKSRLLSDRFSAERPKGSFSTLEIQRTEQGDSAMYLCASSSPAGELFFGEGSRLTVL.

This clonotype was counted between two and nine times. V is TRBV24-1 and J is TRBJ1-2; 10 bases agree with TRBD1. The CDR3 consists of 12 residues. Germline CDR1 is KGHDR and CDR2 is SFDVKD. V lost 10 bases, J lost 8 bases, and 6 bases stayed unmatched. CDR3 sequence: CATSDRGSGYTF. The CDR3 DNA reads as TGTGCCACTTCGGACAGGGGGAGCGGCTACACCTTC.

This chain links TRBV3-1 with TRBJ2-1, with D possibly being TRBD1 (6 bases). CDR3 size: 16 residues. CDR1 is LGHDT, CDR2 YNNKEL, per germline (reference sequence). Between the trimmed V and J ends, which lost 0 bases and 1 base, there was a span of 10 bases. The CDR3, as DNA: TGTGCCAGCAGCCAAGATTACAGGGTATCCTACAATGAGCAGTTCTTC. It encodes CASSQDYRVSYNEQFF.

CDR3 DNA: TGTGCTAGTGGTTTGGTAAGGAATGAGCAGTTCTTC. Translating it yields CASGLVRNEQFF. The chain combines TRBV12-5 with TRBJ2-1, with no clear D. This CDR3 region has 12 residues. Germline V gene data show CDR1 as LGHNT and CDR2 as FRNRAP. Trimming removed 0 bases from V and 7 bases from J, with 4 bases in between.

This clonotype was counted a few times. CDR3 sequence: CSASQLADYNEQFF. CDR3 nucleotides: TGCAGTGCTAGTCAACTAGCGGATTACAATGAGCAGTTCTTC. V gene TRBV20-1 combines with J gene TRBJ2-1; 8 bases line up with TRBD2. This CDR3 has 14 residues. Germline trimming cut 3 bases from V and 4 bases from J; bases unmatched to any gene: 5. Per the germline V gene, CDR1 is DFQATT and CDR2 is SNEGSKA (reference sequence).

This clonotype was observed a handful of times. This chain uses TRBV13 with TRBJ2-3, with a tentative D call TRBD1 (6 bases). V lost 5 bases to trimming and J lost 2 bases, with 14 bases between them. CDR3 length equals 15 residues. CDR1 PRHDT and CDR2 FYEKMQ come from the germline V gene (reference sequence). CDR3 amino acids: CASSGDRDITDTQYF. The CDR3 DNA sequence: TGTGCCAGCAGCGGGGACCGGGACATCACAGATACGCAGTATTTT.

V usage is TRBV20-1 and J usage is TRBJ2-3; TRBD2 might be the D (5 bases). The CDR3 is 19 residues long. CDR1 is DFQATT, CDR2 SNEGSKA, per germline (reference sequence). Deletions cut 2 bases from V and 1 base from J, with 25 bases between. CDR3 coding DNA: TGCAGTGCTAGACCCCCCCCCCCCACCCGGACGCGGGGCACAGATACGCAGTATTTT. It translates to CSARPPPPTRTRGTDTQYF.

The rearrangement uses TRBV7-6 and TRBJ2-1, with 10 nucleotides matching TRBD2. V was clipped by 0 bases and J by 8 bases; unmatched bases: 1. The CDR3 extends over 14 amino acids. Germline CDR1 SGHVS, CDR2 FNYEAQ. The CDR3 region has the DNA TGTGCCAGCAGCTTAGCTAGCGGGGGGCATGAGCAGTTCTTC. Protein product: CASSLASGGHEQFF.

For this clonotype: An end of the junction differs from the germline gene, which may be a read error. The V and J genes are TRBV7-9 and TRBJ2-7; D uncertain. Per germline, CDR1 SEHNR and CDR2 FQNEAQ (reference sequence). There are 13 residues in the CDR3. DNA for the CDR3: TGTGCCAGCAGCTTCCAGGCAGCCTACGAGCAGTGCTTC. This encodes CASSFQAAYEQCF.

V and J are TRBV29-1 and TRBJ1-2, with TRBD1 matching over 11 bases. The CDR3 has 14 amino acids. After removal of 1 base from V and 6 bases from J, the junction contained 4 bases not matched to a gene. CDR1 is SQVTM, CDR2 ANQGSEA, per germline. The CDR3 DNA reads as TGCAGCGTTGAAGTGGACAGGGGGCTTCATGGCTACACCTTC. As protein: CSVEVDRGLHGYTF.

The chain has TRBV5-1 and TRBJ1-2, with D possibly TRBD1 on 6 matching bases. Germline CDR1 reads SGHRS; CDR2 reads YFSETQ. The CDR3 covers 12 residues. The V end was cut by 5 bases, the J end by 4 bases, with 9 bases between. This chain's CDR3 is CASRQGLYGYTF. The CDR3 DNA follows: TGCGCCAGCAGGCAGGGGCTCTATGGCTACACCTTC.

As to this clonotype: A read error is possible here, since a much larger clone lies one base away. The rearrangement links TRBV7-6 to TRBJ2-7; D gene uncertain. This CDR3 contains 13 residues. CDR1 and CDR2 (germline): SGHVS, FNYEAQ. Here the CDR3 reads CANSTDEVGEQYF. CDR3 nucleotide sequence: TGTGCCAACAGCACGGACGAGGTAGGCGAGCAGTACTTC.

The rearrangement links TRBV7-9 to TRBJ2-7; a possible D gene is TRBD1 (5 bases). The ends were cut back, 6 bases at V and 2 bases at J, with 11 bases in the middle. Germline CDR1 is SEHNR and CDR2 is FQNEAQ (reference sequence). The CDR3 covers 13 residues. The CDR3 protein is CASRDSLTYEQYF. The CDR3 DNA reads as TGTGCCAGCAGAGACAGCCTCACCTACGAGCAGTACTTC. The whole variable domain, remainder taken from reference TRBV7-9 and TRBJ2-7, is DTGVSQNPRHKITKRGQNVTFRCDPISEHNRLYWYRQTLGQGPEFLTYFQNEAQLEKSRLLSDRFSAERPKGSFSTLEIQRTEQGDSAMYLCASRDSLTYEQYFGPGTRLTVT.

The V call is TRBV5-1, the J call TRBJ2-7, with no clear D. The germline CDR1 and CDR2 sequences are SGHRS and YFSETQ. The CDR3 loop spans 12 amino acids. V gave up 3 bases and J gave up 0 bases, with 4 bases separating them. In DNA form, the CDR3 reads TGCGCCAGCAGCTCTCGCTCCTACGAGCAGTACTTC. Translating gives CASSSRSYEQYF.

This chain joins TRBV6-1 and TRBJ2-7; the match to TRBD1 covers 9 bases. CDR1 and CDR2 from the germline V gene are MNHNS and SASEGT. Trimming at V came to 7 bases and at J to 0 bases, leaving 7 bases not matched to a gene. This CDR3 spans 15 amino acids. CDR3 nucleotides: TGTGCCAGCAATGAGGGACAGGGAAGCTCCTACGAGCAGTACGTC. Amino acids: CASNEGQGSSYEQYV.

This clonotype was observed at least ten times. The chain uses TRBV27 and TRBJ1-2; 12 bases line up with TRBD1. The trim removed 6 bases at V and 9 bases at J, leaving 5 bases unmatched. Germline values: CDR1 MNHEY, CDR2 SMNVEV (reference sequence). There are 13 residues in the CDR3. CDR3 in amino acids: CASRTGTGGRYTF. CDR3 coding DNA: TGTGCCAGCAGAACCGGGACAGGGGGCCGCTACACCTTC.

V is TRBV6-1 and J is TRBJ2-1, with TRBD2 matching over 8 bases. The CDR3 spans 13 residues. V was pared by 6 bases and J by 3 bases, with 1 base of the junction left unmatched. CDR1 and CDR2 from the germline V gene are MNHNS and SASEGT. The CDR3 here is CASRGLGYNEQFF. The CDR3 DNA follows: TGTGCCAGCAGGGGACTAGGCTACAATGAGCAGTTCTTC.

This clonotype was counted ten times or more. The chain couples TRBV2 to TRBJ2-3, with D unresolved. CDR3 size: 13 residues. Germline lookup yields CDR1 SNHLY and CDR2 FYNNEI. Trimming took 3 bases from V and 2 from J, leaving 6 bases between them. Here the CDR3 DNA reads TGTGCCAGCAGTGAGGCCGTCACAGATACGCAGTATTTT. Translated: CASSEAVTDTQYF.

The V and J genes are TRBV19 and TRBJ2-3; 8 positions match TRBD2. The CDR3 totals 15 residues. Germline V gene lookup returns CDR1 LNHDA and CDR2 SQIVND (reference sequence). The ends lost 4 bases at V and 6 bases at J; junction bases unmatched: 9. In nucleotides, the CDR3 is TGTGCCAGTAGTACTCAGCGGGAGCGGTTGGATACGCAGTATTTT. As protein: CASSTQRERLDTQYF.

The table lists this clonotype with many counts. The genes are TRBV27 and TRBJ2-6; D unresolved. Trimming took off 5 bases at V and 0 bases at J, with 11 bases between the two ends. Germline V gene lookup returns CDR1 MNHEY and CDR2 SMNVEV (reference sequence). The CDR3 runs to 16 residues. The CDR3 sequence: CASSPHQVSGANVLTF. The CDR3 DNA reads as TGTGCCAGCAGTCCCCATCAGGTCTCTGGGGCCAACGTCCTGACTTTC.

This clonotype has just a few counts. This chain links TRBV20-1 with TRBJ2-5; 9 bases line up with TRBD2. Looked up from germline, CDR1 is DFQATT and CDR2 is SNEGSKA (reference sequence). Germline trimming cut 3 bases from V and 0 bases from J; bases unmatched to any gene: 8. The CDR3 consists of 16 residues. In DNA form, the CDR3 reads TGCAGTGCTAGTGTCCCTAGCGGGACGTACCAAGAGACCCAGTACTTC. Protein: CSASVPSGTYQETQYF.